The 29 T cell receptor beta chains given below trace back to one sample, sequenced in a study of blood T cell repertoires in COVID-19. Measured with immunoSEQ multiplex PCR; TCRdb has only the in-frame clones, and not every one. This repertoire shows roughly 32,000 clones, around 91% found once; its top ten account for about 21%. Sequenced input: peripheral blood. These receptors were collected from a man at least 80 years old with acute or convalescent COVID-19.

This chain uses TRBV5-5 with TRBJ1-2; TRBD1 might be the D (5 bases). Germline V gene sequence: CDR1 SGHKS, CDR2 YYEKEE (reference sequence). The CDR3 has 15 residues. The ends were cut back, 0 bases at V and 0 bases at J, with 9 bases in the middle. For the CDR3, the DNA is TGTGCCAGCAGCTTGGCCCCAGGGCCTAACTATGGCTACACCTTC. The encoded protein is CASSLAPGPNYGYTF. Drawing the rest from reference TRBV5-5 and TRBJ1-2, the complete variable domain is DAGVTQSPTHLIKTRGQQVTLRCSPISGHKSVSWYQQVLGQGPQFIFQYYEKEERGRGNFPDRFSARQFPNYSSELNVNALLLGDSALYLCASSLAPGPNYGYTFGSGTRLTVV.

Only a few counts were recorded for this clone. The V gene is TRBV6-5, the J gene TRBJ1-3; D gene unclear. CDR1 MNHEY and CDR2 SVGAGI come from the germline V gene. V lost 6 bases, J lost 2 bases, and 8 bases lay in between. This CDR3 is built from 13 residues. This chain's CDR3 is CASRARPGNTIYF. Written as DNA, the CDR3 is TGTGCCAGCAGGGCCCGCCCTGGAAACACCATATATTTT.

The chain has TRBV3-1 (or the pseudogene TRBV3-2) and TRBJ2-3; a weak D match, TRBD2 (6 bases). V was shortened by 1 base and J by 4 bases, with 15 bases between the two germline ends. This CDR3 is built from 16 residues. Germline values: CDR1 LGHDT, CDR2 YNNKEL (reference sequence). The CDR3 region has the DNA TGTGCCAGCAGCCAAGCGGGGACTCAGCGGGCAGATACGCAGTATTTT. It specifies CASSQAGTQRADTQYF.

The count of this clone is one. The V and J genes are TRBV3-1 (or the pseudogene TRBV3-2) and TRBJ1-1, with D possibly matching TRBD1 (6 bases). Germline CDR1 reads LGHDT; CDR2 reads YNNKEL (reference sequence). The CDR3 consists of 13 residues. Trimming left V 8 bases short and J 10 bases short, with 20 bases between. The CDR3 loop is CASATAGALRAFF. CDR3 coding DNA: TGTGCCAGCGCTACGGCAGGGGCCCTTAGAGCTTTCTTT.

V gene TRBV6-5 combines with J gene TRBJ2-2, with 7 bases lining up with TRBD1. The CDR3 contains 14 residues. CDR1 and CDR2 (germline): MNHEY, SVGAGI. Trimming cost V 8 bases and J 2 bases; bases outside gene matches: 5. CDR3 nucleotides: TGTGCCAGCTTGGACAGGCCTAACACCGGGGAGCTGTTTTTT. Protein product: CASLDRPNTGELFF.

The chain recombines TRBV27 with TRBJ1-2, with TRBD1 identical over 11 bases. Germline loops: CDR1 MNHEY, CDR2 SMNVEV (reference sequence). V lost 6 bases to trimming and J lost 7 bases; unmatched junction nucleotides: 7. This CDR3 spans 14 amino acids. DNA of the CDR3: TGTGCCAGCAGCCCCCCGGGACAGGGGGGTGGCTACACCTTC. It encodes CASSPPGQGGGYTF.

The count of this clone is one. The rearrangement joins TRBV7-8 to TRBJ1-1; D possibly corresponds to TRBD1 (6 bases). V lost 4 bases and J 4 bases, leaving 16 bases between the germline ends. The CDR3 contains 15 residues. Germline CDR1 and CDR2: SGHVS and FQNEAQ. CDR3: CASSSDSRMGTEAFF. In DNA, the CDR3 is TGTGCCAGCAGCTCGGACAGCAGGATGGGCACTGAAGCTTTCTTT.

The rearrangement uses TRBV4-2 and TRBJ1-5; 9 nucleotides match TRBD1. V was pared by 3 bases and J by 9 bases, with 12 bases of the junction left unmatched. The germline V gene encodes CDR1 LGHNA and CDR2 YNFKEQ. The CDR3 length is 16 residues. Here the CDR3 reads CASSHAGGQGIRPQHF. The CDR3 region has the DNA TGTGCCAGCAGCCACGCTGGGGGACAGGGTATTCGGCCCCAGCATTTT.

This chain joins TRBV19 and TRBJ1-5; 7 nucleotides agree with TRBD1. From germline, CDR1 is LNHDA and CDR2 SQIVND (reference sequence). The CDR3 is made up of 18 amino acids. The J segment lost 0 bases and the V segment lost 4 bases, leaving 12 bases of the junction unmatched. The CDR3 nucleotides are TGTGCCAGTAGTACCCCGCCAGGGGGGCTCTATAGCAATCAGCCCCAGCATTTT. Translating it yields CASSTPPGGLYSNQPQHF.

The J gene is TRBJ2-2, the V gene TRBV2, with a weak D call TRBD1 (5 bases). Germline CDR1 reads SNHLY; CDR2 reads FYNNEI. This CDR3 has 15 residues. V was cut by 1 base and J by 0 bases, with 6 bases left in between. The CDR3: CASSEDRTNTGELFF. The CDR3 nucleotides read TGTGCCAGCAGTGAAGACAGGACGAACACCGGGGAGCTGTTTTTT.

The chain recombines TRBV4-1 with TRBJ2-1; D unclear. The CDR3 length is 15 residues. Germline CDR1 MGHRA, CDR2 YSYEKL. V was clipped by 2 bases and J by 0 bases, with 8 bases between them. The chain's CDR3 is CASSQYMVSYNEQFF. The CDR3 nucleotides read TGCGCCAGCAGCCAATACATGGTCTCCTACAATGAGCAGTTCTTC.

This chain joins TRBV6-5 and TRBJ2-7, with a tentative D call TRBD1 (5 bases). This CDR3 contains 12 residues. The V end was cut by 9 bases, the J end by 4 bases, with 13 bases between. From germline, CDR1 is MNHEY and CDR2 SVGAGI. CDR3 sequence reads: CASRAGPYEQYF. The CDR3 region has the DNA TGTGCCAGTCGAGCAGGGCCATACGAGCAGTACTTC.

The chain has TRBV19 and TRBJ1-6; the D gene is possibly TRBD1 (6 bases). V gave up 2 bases and J gave up 9 bases, with 14 bases separating them. Looked up from germline, CDR1 is LNHDA and CDR2 is SQIVND (reference sequence). This CDR3 comprises 15 residues. This CDR3 reads CASSIMAGEGSPLHF. Here the CDR3 DNA reads TGTGCCAGTAGTATAATGGCAGGGGAAGGTTCACCCCTCCACTTT.

The chain couples TRBV2 to TRBJ1-1; TRBD1 aligns across 8 bases. The CDR3 length is 13 residues. Trimming took 6 bases from V and 6 from J; bases not matched to a gene: 6. Germline CDR1 is SNHLY and CDR2 is FYNNEI. CDR3 coding DNA: TGTGCCAGCAGACAGGGGGATTTTCCTGAAGCTTTCTTT. Residues: CASRQGDFPEAFF. Drawing the rest from reference TRBV2 and TRBJ1-1, the complete variable domain is EPEVTQTPSHQVTQMGQEVILRCVPISNHLYFYWYRQILGQKVEFLVSFYNNEISEKSEIFDDQFSVERPDGSNFTLKIRSTKLEDSAMYFCASRQGDFPEAFFGQGTRLTVV.

The chain has TRBV18 and TRBJ1-2; 7 positions match TRBD1. Germline CDR1 reads KGHSH; CDR2 reads LQKENI. CDR3 length: 13 residues. Unmatched junction bases numbered 4, after V lost 3 bases and J lost 6 bases. For the CDR3, the DNA is TGTGCCAGCTCACCTCGACAGGGAGATGGCTACACCTTC. Translating gives CASSPRQGDGYTF.

J is TRBJ1-6 and V is TRBV7-6, with 9 nucleotides matching TRBD1. From germline, CDR1 is SGHVS and CDR2 FNYEAQ. The junction had 4 bases not matched to a gene; V was cut back by 1 base and J by 9 bases. There are 15 residues in the CDR3. CDR3 coding DNA: TGTGCCAGCAGCTTAGGGGGGACAGGGACTTCACCCCTCCACTTT. Its translation: CASSLGGTGTSPLHF.

The chain recombines TRBV19 with TRBJ1-2, with 7 nucleotides matching TRBD1. The CDR3 is 14 residues long. The V gene end was trimmed by 7 bases and the J gene end by 7 bases; junction bases not matched to a gene: 12. From germline, CDR1 is LNHDA and CDR2 SQIVND (reference sequence). CDR3: CASNHRGRSSGYTF. The CDR3 coding sequence is TGTGCCAGTAACCACAGGGGTAGGAGTAGTGGCTACACCTTC.

This sequence joins TRBV14 and TRBJ1-1; TRBD1 aligns across 7 bases. Germline lookup yields CDR1 SGHDN and CDR2 FVKESK. J lost 2 bases, V lost 5 bases, and 8 bases had no gene match. CDR3 size: 15 residues. The chain's CDR3 is CASSLYRTGNTEAFF. CDR3 bases: TGTGCCAGCAGCTTATATCGGACAGGAAACACTGAAGCTTTCTTT.

The chain is built from TRBV6-5 and TRBJ1-1; 9 bases map to TRBD1. The CDR3 has 15 residues. The V segment lost 5 bases and the J segment 1 base; nucleotides outside the gene matches: 5. Germline V CDR1 and CDR2: MNHEY, SVGAGI. For the CDR3, the DNA is TGTGCCAGCAGTAGGATGACAGGGGGGAACACTGAAGCTTTCTTT. Its translation: CASSRMTGGNTEAFF.

V is TRBV5-4 and J is TRBJ2-7; 11 bases are shared with TRBD1. Per germline, CDR1 SGHNT and CDR2 YYREEE (reference sequence). The CDR3 is 15 amino acids. The ends lost 7 bases at V and 7 bases at J; junction bases unmatched: 13. CDR3 in amino acids: CASLSYGQGAEEQYF. The CDR3 region has the DNA TGTGCCAGCCTCTCCTACGGACAGGGGGCGGAGGAGCAGTACTTC.

A few counts support this clone. V and J are TRBV7-9 and TRBJ1-5; D remains ambiguous. With 4 bases removed from V and 2 bases from J, the gap between germline ends came to 6 bases. This CDR3 contains 13 residues. Germline CDR1 is SEHNR and CDR2 is FQNEAQ (reference sequence). Written as DNA, the CDR3 is TGTGCCAGCAGCTCTTCCGGCAATCAGCCCCAGCATTTT. It translates to CASSSSGNQPQHF.

The V gene is TRBV7-6, the J gene TRBJ1-6, with TRBD1 matching over 9 bases. The V gene end was trimmed by 0 bases and the J gene end by 9 bases; junction bases not matched to a gene: 3. The CDR3 sequence is 15 residues long. Per the germline V gene, CDR1 is SGHVS and CDR2 is FNYEAQ. The CDR3 DNA reads as TGTGCCAGCAGCTTAGCGACAGGGGGACGTTCACCCCTCCACTTT. It yields the protein CASSLATGGRSPLHF.

The chain carries TRBV5-4 and TRBJ2-1, with 14 positions matching TRBD2. Per the germline V gene, CDR1 is SGHNT and CDR2 is YYREEE (reference sequence). The length of the CDR3 is 15 residues. V was pared by 0 bases and J by 10 bases, with 3 bases of the junction left unmatched. Here the CDR3 reads CASSLGLAGGREQFF. In DNA form, the CDR3 reads TGTGCCAGCAGCTTGGGACTAGCGGGGGGGCGGGAGCAGTTCTTC.

The V gene is TRBV28, the J gene TRBJ1-2, with D tentatively TRBD1 (5 bases). CDR3 size: 13 residues. V was shortened by 8 bases and J by 4 bases, with 14 bases between the two germline ends. Germline V gives CDR1 MDHEN, CDR2 SYDVKM. The CDR3 DNA reads as TGTGCCAGCGCCGTTGGAGGGACCTATGGCTACACCTTC. Encoded protein: CASAVGGTYGYTF.

V and J are TRBV30 and TRBJ2-7, with a possible D match to TRBD1 (6 bases). Looked up from germline, CDR1 is GTSNPN and CDR2 is SVGIG (reference sequence). The CDR3 spans 15 residues. V was pared by 4 bases and J by 6 bases, with 22 bases between. The CDR3 DNA reads as TGTGCCTGGACTCCAGGGACACTTACAGGACGCGAGCAGTACTTC. It codes for CAWTPGTLTGREQYF.

The V call is TRBV10-3, the J call TRBJ1-4; a weak D match, TRBD1 (5 bases). The length of the CDR3 is 14 residues. Trimming took off 6 bases at V and 1 base at J, with 9 bases between the two ends. In germline, CDR1 is ENHRY, CDR2 SYGVKD. The CDR3 DNA follows: TGTGCCATCAGGGAGGGGAGAACTAATGAAAAACTGTTTTTT. Encoded protein: CAIREGRTNEKLFF.

The chain uses TRBV19 and TRBJ1-4, with 9 nucleotides matching TRBD1. The CDR3 has 14 amino acids. In germline, CDR1 is LNHDA, CDR2 SQIVND (reference sequence). V lost 6 bases, J lost 8 bases, and 7 bases stayed unmatched. In DNA, the CDR3 is TGTGCCAGTAGAGGGGGGACAGGGCCCGAAAAACTGTTTTTT. It is translated as CASRGGTGPEKLFF.

The J gene is TRBJ2-7, the V gene TRBV11-2; D is possibly TRBD1 (5 bases). V was shortened by 3 bases and J by 4 bases, with 10 bases between the two germline ends. CDR1 is SGHAT, CDR2 FQNNGV, per germline. The CDR3 runs 13 residues. The CDR3 DNA reads TGTGCCAGCAGCTTTTCAGGGTTTTACGAGCAGTACTTC. Protein sequence: CASSFSGFYEQYF.

V is TRBV30 and J is TRBJ2-7; 9 nucleotides align to TRBD2. Germline assignment: CDR1 GTSNPN and CDR2 SVGIG (reference sequence). J lost 3 bases, V lost 0 bases, and 9 bases had no gene match. The CDR3 extends over 16 amino acids. The CDR3 region has the DNA TGTGCCTGGAGTGTAAGGGCAGCGGGGGGCCACTACGAGCAGTACTTC. Translation gives CAWSVRAAGGHYEQYF. The variable domain in full, completed from reference TRBV30 and TRBJ2-7, reads SQTIHQWPATLVQPVGSPLSLECTVEGTSNPNLYWYRQAAGRGLQLLFYSVGIGQISSEVPQNLSASRPQDRQFILSSKKLLLSDSGFYLCAWSVRAAGGHYEQYFGPGTRLTVT.